This T cell receptor (beta chain) was captured by sequencing in a study of CD8 T cells in ankylosing spondylitis. Regarding the study as a whole: In reactive arthritis synovial fluid and blood, some motif variants had been reported before. What seemed typical of ankylosing spondylitis blood was a TCR beta motif built from roughly 8 highly homologous variants. According to the report, clones linked to the disease were significantly enriched in matched synovial fluid samples taken from ankylosing spondylitis patients.

With molecular barcodes, quantitative 5'-RACE was used to make the TCR beta libraries. TCRdb called the 5' RACE reads again in MiXCR, with one record for every CDR3 protein. The repertoire holds about 240,000 distinct CDR3 sequences, with roughly 8.6% as singletons. This clonotype has ten or more counts. As yet, its antigen is unknown. Germline values: CDR1 SQVTM, CDR2 ANQGSEA. The CDR3 runs 15 residues. With 5 bases clipped from V and 4 bases from J, the junction kept 11 bases outside the gene matches. This chain connects TRBV29-1 to TRBJ2-3; 8 bases align to TRBD2. Sequenced input: blood, either unsorted or a sorted T cell fraction (not recorded which). The clonotype originates from a male donor with ankylosing spondylitis or in good health (not recorded which). CDR3 DNA: TGCAGCGTTTATTCGGCTAGCGGGTTTCCAGATACGCAGTATTTT. It specifies CSVYSASGFPDTQYF.